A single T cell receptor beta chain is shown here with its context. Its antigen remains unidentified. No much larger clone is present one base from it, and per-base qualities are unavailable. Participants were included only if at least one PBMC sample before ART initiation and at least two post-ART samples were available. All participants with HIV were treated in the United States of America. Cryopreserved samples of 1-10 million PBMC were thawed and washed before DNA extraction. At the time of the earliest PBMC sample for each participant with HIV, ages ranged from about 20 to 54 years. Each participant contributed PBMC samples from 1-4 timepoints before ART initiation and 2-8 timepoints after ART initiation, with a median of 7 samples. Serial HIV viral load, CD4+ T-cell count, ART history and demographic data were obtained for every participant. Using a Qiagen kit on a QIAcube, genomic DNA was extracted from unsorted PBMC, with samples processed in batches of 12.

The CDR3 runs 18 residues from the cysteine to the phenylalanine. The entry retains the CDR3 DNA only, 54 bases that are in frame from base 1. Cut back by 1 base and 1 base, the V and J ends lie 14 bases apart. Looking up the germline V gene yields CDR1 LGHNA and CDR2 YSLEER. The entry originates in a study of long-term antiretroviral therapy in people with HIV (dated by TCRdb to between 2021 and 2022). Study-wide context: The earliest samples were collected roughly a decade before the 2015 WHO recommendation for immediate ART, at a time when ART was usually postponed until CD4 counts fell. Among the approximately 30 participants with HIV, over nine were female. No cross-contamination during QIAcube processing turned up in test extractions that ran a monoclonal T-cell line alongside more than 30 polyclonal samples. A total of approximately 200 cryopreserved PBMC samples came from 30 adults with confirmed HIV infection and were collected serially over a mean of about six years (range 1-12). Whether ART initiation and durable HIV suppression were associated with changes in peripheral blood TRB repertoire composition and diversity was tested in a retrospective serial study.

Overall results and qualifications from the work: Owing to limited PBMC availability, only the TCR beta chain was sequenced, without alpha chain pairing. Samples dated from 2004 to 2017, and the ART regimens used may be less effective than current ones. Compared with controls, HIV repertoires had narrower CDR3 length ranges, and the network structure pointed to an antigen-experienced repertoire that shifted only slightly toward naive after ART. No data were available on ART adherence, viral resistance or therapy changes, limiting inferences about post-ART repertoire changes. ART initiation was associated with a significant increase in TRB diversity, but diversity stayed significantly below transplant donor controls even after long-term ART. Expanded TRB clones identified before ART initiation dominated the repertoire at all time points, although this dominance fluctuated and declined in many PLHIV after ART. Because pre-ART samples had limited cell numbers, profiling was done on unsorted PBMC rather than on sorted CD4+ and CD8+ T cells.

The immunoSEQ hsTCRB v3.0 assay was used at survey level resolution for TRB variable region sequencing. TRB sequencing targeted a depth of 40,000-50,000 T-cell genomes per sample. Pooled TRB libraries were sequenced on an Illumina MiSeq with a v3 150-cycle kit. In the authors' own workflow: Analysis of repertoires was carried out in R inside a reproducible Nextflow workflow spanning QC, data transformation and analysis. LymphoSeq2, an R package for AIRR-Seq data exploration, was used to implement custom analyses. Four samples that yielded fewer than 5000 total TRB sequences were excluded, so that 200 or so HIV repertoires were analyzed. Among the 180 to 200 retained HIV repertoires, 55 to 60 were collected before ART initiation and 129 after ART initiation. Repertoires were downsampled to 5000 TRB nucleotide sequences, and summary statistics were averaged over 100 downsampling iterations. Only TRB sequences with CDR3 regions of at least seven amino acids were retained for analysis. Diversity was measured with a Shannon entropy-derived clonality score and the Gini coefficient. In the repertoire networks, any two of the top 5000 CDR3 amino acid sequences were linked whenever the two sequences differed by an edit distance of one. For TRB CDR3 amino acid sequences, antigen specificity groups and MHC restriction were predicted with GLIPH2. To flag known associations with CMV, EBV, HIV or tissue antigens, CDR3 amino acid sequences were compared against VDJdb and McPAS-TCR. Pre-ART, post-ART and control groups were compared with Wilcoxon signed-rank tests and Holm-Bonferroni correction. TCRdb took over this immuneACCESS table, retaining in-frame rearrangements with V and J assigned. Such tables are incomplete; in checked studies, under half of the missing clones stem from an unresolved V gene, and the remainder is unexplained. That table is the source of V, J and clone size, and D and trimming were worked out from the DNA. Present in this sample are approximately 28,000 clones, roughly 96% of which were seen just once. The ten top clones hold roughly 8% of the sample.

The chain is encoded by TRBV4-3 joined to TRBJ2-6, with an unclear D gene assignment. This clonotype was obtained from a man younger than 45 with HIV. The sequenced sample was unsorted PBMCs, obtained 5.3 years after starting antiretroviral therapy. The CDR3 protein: CASSQVYGMGSGANVLTF. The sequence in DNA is TGCGCCAGCAGCCAAGTTTATGGCATGGGATCTGGGGCCAACGTCCTGACTTTC.